The 10 T cell receptor beta chains below all came from one sample that was sequenced in a study of T cell responses to AZD1222 COVID-19 vaccine. Repertoires were generated with immunoSEQ multiplex PCR, while TCRdb's copy carries only in-frame clones and drops some. Seen here are 110,000 to 150,000 clones, roughly 93% observed once, and the top ten hold less than 15%. The specimen comprised peripheral blood, sampled after recovery from COVID-19. Source of these receptors: an adult who had recovered from COVID-19.

The V call is TRBV7-3, the J call TRBJ2-1; no clear D. CDR3 length equals 15 residues. Germline V gives CDR1 SGHTA, CDR2 FQGTGA. V was trimmed by 4 bases and J by 0 bases, leaving 10 bases between them. CDR3: CASSSGPSSYNEQFF. The DNA for the CDR3 is TGTGCCAGCAGCTCCGGTCCGAGCTCCTACAATGAGCAGTTCTTC.

The chain employs TRBV7-8 and TRBJ2-3; D may be TRBD2 (6 bases). This CDR3 comprises 13 residues. Germline V lookup: CDR1 SGHVS, CDR2 FQNEAQ. Trimming removed 4 bases from V and 3 bases from J, with 8 bases in between. CDR3 sequence (DNA): TGTGCCAGCAGCTGGGGAGGAACAGATACGCAGTATTTT. Translating it yields CASSWGGTDTQYF.

The chain has TRBV19 and TRBJ1-1, with 8 bases that match TRBD1. V trimming: 6 bases; J trimming: 3 bases; junction bases outside the gene matches: 6. This CDR3 has 14 amino acids. Germline-derived CDR1 and CDR2 are LNHDA and SQIVND (reference sequence). The CDR3: CASRITGGDTEAFF. The CDR3 coding sequence is TGTGCCAGTAGGATAACAGGGGGGGACACTGAAGCTTTCTTT.

The chain links TRBV27 to TRBJ1-4, with TRBD1 as a possible D gene (5 bases). Trimming stripped 5 bases from V and 7 bases from J, with 14 bases between. CDR1 and CDR2 (germline): MNHEY, SMNVEV (reference sequence). This CDR3 spans 14 amino acids. This CDR3 is CASSLIRGREKLFF. The CDR3 DNA sequence: TGTGCCAGCAGTCTTATAAGGGGTCGTGAAAAACTGTTTTTT.

This sequence joins TRBV27 and TRBJ2-2; 11 nucleotides line up with TRBD2. Germline CDR1 and CDR2: MNHEY and SMNVEV (reference sequence). The ends lost 6 bases at V and 4 bases at J; junction bases unmatched: 4. This CDR3 has 15 residues. The CDR3 nucleotides read TGTGCCAGCAGCTTAGCGGGAGGGGGCACCGGGGAGCTGTTTTTT. Amino acid sequence: CASSLAGGGTGELFF.

This chain joins TRBV28 and TRBJ2-4; D may correspond to TRBD1 or TRBD2 (5 bases each). Germline CDR1 MDHEN, CDR2 SYDVKM. V shed 7 bases and J shed 6 bases, with 13 bases lying between them. The CDR3 totals 13 residues. The CDR3 region is CASNLGVSNIQYF. The CDR3 DNA is TGTGCCAGCAATTTGGGGGTATCAAACATTCAGTACTTC.

The chain recombines TRBV24-1 with TRBJ1-5; 8 positions match TRBD1. With 3 bases clipped from V and 9 bases from J, the junction kept 3 bases outside the gene matches. Germline lookup yields CDR1 KGHDR and CDR2 SFDVKD. The CDR3 extends over 13 amino acids. The CDR3 loop reads CATSDQGATPQHF. CDR3 nucleotides: TGTGCCACCAGTGATCAGGGGGCAACGCCCCAGCATTTT.

The chain is built from TRBV7-3 and TRBJ2-7; 10 bases map to TRBD1. Germline CDR1 SGHTA, CDR2 FQGTGA. Unmatched junction bases numbered 13, after V lost 6 bases and J lost 8 bases. This CDR3 has 15 amino acids. CDR3 loop: CASSLTGTGADQQYF. DNA of the CDR3: TGTGCCAGCAGTCTCACCGGGACAGGGGCTGACCAGCAGTACTTC.

The rearrangement links TRBV30 to TRBJ2-7; 8 bases are a match to TRBD2. Germline V gene sequence: CDR1 GTSNPN, CDR2 SVGIG (reference sequence). V trimming: 7 bases; J trimming: 0 bases; junction bases outside the gene matches: 8. The CDR3 length is 14 residues. The CDR3 nucleotides are TGTGCCTCGGGGGGGGTGGAGGGCTCCTACGAGCAGTACTTC. It codes for CASGGVEGSYEQYF.

The chain carries TRBV27 and TRBJ2-1; tentatively, D is TRBD1 (6 bases). V was shortened by 6 bases and J by 9 bases, with 12 bases between the two germline ends. CDR1 MNHEY and CDR2 SMNVEV come from the germline V gene (reference sequence). This CDR3 spans 12 amino acids. The chain's CDR3 is CASRVGDTEQFF. DNA of the CDR3: TGTGCCAGCAGGGTTGGGGACACTGAGCAGTTCTTC.